This is a list of T cell receptor beta chains from one sample in a study of identical twins. One entry per CDR3 protein, called by TCRdb with MiXCR from the 5' RACE reads. The table lists some 710,000 distinct CDR3 sequences, 5.5% to 6.5% of them singletons. The sequenced sample was naive T cells sorted from blood. These receptors came from a man younger than 35 in good health. Both conserved end residues are part of each CDR3. The order of the fields is J gene, V gene, D gene, clone size, CDR3 protein, CDR3 DNA. A D gene is named only where the DNA matches it firmly. Size values are once, few and many counts, or a class for expanded clones, and some rows have none.

j_gene: TRBJ1-6; v_gene: TRBV7-9; d_gene: -; abundance: few; CDR3aa: CASSQPQGRSGNSPLHF; CDR3nt: TGTGCCAGCAGTCAACCCCAGGGGCGATCGGGTAATTCACCCCTCCACTTT
j_gene: TRBJ2-2; v_gene: TRBV7-2; d_gene: -; abundance: few; CDR3aa: CASSPNGGSNTGELFF; CDR3nt: TGTGCCAGCAGCCCCAATGGGGGCTCAAACACCGGGGAGCTGTTTTTT
j_gene: TRBJ1-2; v_gene: TRBV7-9; d_gene: -; abundance: many; CDR3aa: CASSLRGDGYTF; CDR3nt: TGTGCCAGCAGCTTACGGGGTGATGGCTACACCTTC
j_gene: TRBJ2-7; v_gene: TRBV9; d_gene: TRBD2; abundance: -; CDR3aa: CASSVGTRQEQYF; CDR3nt: TGTGCCAGCAGCGTAGGGACTAGACAGGAGCAGTACTTC
j_gene: TRBJ2-1; v_gene: TRBV11-2; d_gene: -; abundance: many; CDR3aa: CASSLDLWAAQPPYNEQFF; CDR3nt: TGTGCCAGCAGCTTAGATCTGTGGGCGGCCCAACCCCCCTACAATGAGCAGTTCTTC
j_gene: TRBJ1-4; v_gene: TRBV29-1; d_gene: -; abundance: few; CDR3aa: CSVGTTGSNEKLFF; CDR3nt: TGCAGCGTCGGAACGACAGGATCTAATGAAAAACTGTTTTTT
j_gene: TRBJ2-3; v_gene: TRBV6-1; d_gene: -; abundance: many; CDR3aa: CASSPTGPSTDTQYF; CDR3nt: TGTGCCAGCAGTCCGACAGGCCCTAGCACAGATACGCAGTATTTT
j_gene: TRBJ2-3; v_gene: TRBV7-2; d_gene: -; abundance: many; CDR3aa: CASSLGMGPTDTQYF; CDR3nt: TGTGCCAGCAGCTTAGGGATGGGACCCACAGATACGCAGTATTTT
j_gene: TRBJ1-6; v_gene: TRBV20-1; d_gene: -; abundance: -; CDR3aa: CSASPGRQRGSPLHF; CDR3nt: TGCAGTGCTAGTCCGGGCCGTCAGAGGGGTTCACCCCTCCACTTT
j_gene: TRBJ2-3; v_gene: TRBV15; d_gene: -; abundance: few; CDR3aa: CATSRAKRGPDTQYF; CDR3nt: TGTGCCACCAGCAGAGCCAAAAGGGGCCCAGATACGCAGTATTTT
j_gene: TRBJ1-1; v_gene: TRBV5-4; d_gene: -; abundance: few; CDR3aa: CASSSDKDTEAFF; CDR3nt: TGTGCCAGCAGCTCGGACAAGGACACTGAAGCTTTCTTT
j_gene: TRBJ2-3; v_gene: TRBV11-3; d_gene: TRBD2; abundance: -; CDR3aa: CASSLAGGTTGDTQYF; CDR3nt: TGTGCCAGCAGCTTAGCGGGTGGGACTACCGGAGATACGCAGTATTTT
j_gene: TRBJ2-5; v_gene: TRBV27; d_gene: -; abundance: -; CDR3aa: CASSPRQEQYQETQYF; CDR3nt: TGTGCCAGCAGTCCCCGACAGGAACAGTACCAAGAGACCCAGTACTTC
j_gene: TRBJ1-3; v_gene: TRBV5-1; d_gene: -; abundance: -; CDR3aa: CASSFSTGRLSGNTIYF; CDR3nt: TGCGCCAGCAGCTTTTCGACAGGACGCCTGTCTGGAAACACCATATATTTT
j_gene: TRBJ2-3; v_gene: TRBV5-1; d_gene: TRBD2; abundance: many; CDR3aa: CASSILLAGAEDTQYF; CDR3nt: TGCGCCAGCAGCATCTTACTAGCGGGAGCTGAAGATACGCAGTATTTT
j_gene: TRBJ2-3; v_gene: TRBV11-2; d_gene: TRBD2; abundance: -; CDR3aa: CASSLKASGRASATGTDTQYF; CDR3nt: TGTGCCAGCAGCTTGAAGGCTAGCGGGAGGGCCTCCGCCACGGGCACAGATACGCAGTATTTT
j_gene: TRBJ1-2; v_gene: TRBV12-3/TRBV12-4; d_gene: TRBD1; abundance: many; CDR3aa: CASSLLRDRGRNGDYGYTF; CDR3nt: TGTGCCAGCAGTTTGCTTCGGGACAGGGGGCGGAACGGTGACTATGGCTACACCTTC
j_gene: TRBJ2-2; v_gene: TRBV5-1; d_gene: -; abundance: few; CDR3aa: CASSFGKDGELFF; CDR3nt: TGCGCCAGCAGCTTCGGGAAGGACGGGGAGCTGTTTTTT
j_gene: TRBJ1-1; v_gene: TRBV10-3; d_gene: -; abundance: many; CDR3aa: CAISGTVYTEAFF; CDR3nt: TGTGCCATCAGTGGGACGGTCTACACTGAAGCTTTCTTT
j_gene: TRBJ2-1; v_gene: TRBV24-1; d_gene: -; abundance: many; CDR3aa: CATSDNPRGAYNEQFF; CDR3nt: TGTGCCACCAGTGATAACCCACGGGGAGCATACAATGAGCAGTTCTTC
j_gene: TRBJ2-2; v_gene: TRBV15; d_gene: -; abundance: many; CDR3aa: CATSRETGLLTGELFF; CDR3nt: TGTGCCACCAGCAGAGAGACAGGCCTTCTGACCGGGGAGCTGTTTTTT
j_gene: TRBJ2-7; v_gene: TRBV9; d_gene: -; abundance: few; CDR3aa: CASSVDSHRANEQYF; CDR3nt: TGTGCCAGCAGCGTAGATTCTCACAGGGCAAACGAGCAGTACTTC
j_gene: TRBJ2-7; v_gene: TRBV30; d_gene: -; abundance: -; CDR3aa: CACKEPVIGQYF; CDR3nt: TGTGCCTGTAAGGAACCGGTTATCGGGCAGTACTTC
j_gene: TRBJ2-1; v_gene: TRBV4-1; d_gene: -; abundance: many; CDR3aa: CASSQEFTHEQFF; CDR3nt: TGCGCCAGCAGCCAAGAATTTACCCATGAGCAGTTCTTC
j_gene: TRBJ2-1; v_gene: TRBV29-1; d_gene: TRBD1; abundance: many; CDR3aa: CSVGQGRYNEQFF; CDR3nt: TGCAGCGTGGGACAGGGGCGTTACAATGAGCAGTTCTTC
j_gene: TRBJ2-1; v_gene: TRBV10-2; d_gene: TRBD2; abundance: many; CDR3aa: CASSLGLAGGDNEQFF; CDR3nt: TGCGCCAGCAGTCTGGGACTAGCGGGAGGGGACAATGAGCAGTTCTTC
j_gene: TRBJ2-4; v_gene: TRBV25-1; d_gene: -; abundance: many; CDR3aa: CAIRTAPEAKNIQYF; CDR3nt: TGTGCCATCCGGACAGCCCCGGAGGCCAAAAACATTCAGTACTTC
j_gene: TRBJ1-4; v_gene: TRBV7-9; d_gene: TRBD1; abundance: -; CDR3aa: CASSLYGTGVEEKLFF; CDR3nt: TGTGCCAGCAGCCTCTACGGTACAGGGGTGGAGGAAAAACTGTTTTTT
j_gene: TRBJ1-1; v_gene: TRBV20-1; d_gene: -; abundance: few; CDR3aa: CSASPADRNTEAFF; CDR3nt: TGCAGTGCTAGCCCGGCTGACAGGAACACTGAAGCTTTCTTT
j_gene: TRBJ2-1; v_gene: TRBV25-1; d_gene: TRBD1; abundance: -; CDR3aa: CASSDPMAQGADEQFF; CDR3nt: TGTGCCAGCAGTGACCCCATGGCACAGGGGGCTGATGAGCAGTTCTTC
j_gene: TRBJ1-6; v_gene: TRBV20-1; d_gene: -; abundance: few; CDR3aa: CSGTGGNNSPLHF; CDR3nt: TGCAGCGGTACCGGGGGGAATAATTCACCCCTCCACTTT
j_gene: TRBJ1-1; v_gene: TRBV24-1; d_gene: TRBD1; abundance: many; CDR3aa: CATSDSGQGITEAFF; CDR3nt: TGTGCCACCAGTGATTCTGGACAGGGAATAACTGAAGCTTTCTTT
j_gene: TRBJ1-2; v_gene: TRBV29-1; d_gene: -; abundance: many; CDR3aa: CSVVGESFYGYTF; CDR3nt: TGCAGCGTTGTCGGGGAGAGCTTCTATGGCTACACCTTC
j_gene: TRBJ1-4; v_gene: TRBV6-1; d_gene: -; abundance: many; CDR3aa: CASSKTFATNEKLFF; CDR3nt: TGTGCCAGCAGTAAGACGTTTGCAACTAATGAAAAACTGTTTTTT
j_gene: TRBJ1-4; v_gene: TRBV12-3/TRBV12-4; d_gene: -; abundance: few; CDR3aa: CASRQTGTPATNEKLFF; CDR3nt: TGTGCCAGCAGACAAACCGGGACGCCCGCAACTAATGAAAAACTGTTTTTT
j_gene: TRBJ2-3; v_gene: TRBV20-1; d_gene: -; abundance: many; CDR3aa: CSAKVTDTQYF; CDR3nt: TGCAGTGCTAAGGTCACAGATACGCAGTATTTT
j_gene: TRBJ1-2; v_gene: TRBV12-3/TRBV12-4; d_gene: TRBD1; abundance: many; CDR3aa: CASEGTGINYGYTF; CDR3nt: TGTGCCAGCGAGGGGACAGGGATCAACTATGGCTACACCTTC
j_gene: TRBJ1-4; v_gene: TRBV5-1; d_gene: TRBD1; abundance: many; CDR3aa: CASSRDRVNEKLFF; CDR3nt: TGCGCCAGCAGCAGGGACAGGGTCAATGAAAAACTGTTTTTT
j_gene: TRBJ2-7; v_gene: TRBV5-6; d_gene: -; abundance: -; CDR3aa: CASSFLDISYEQYF; CDR3nt: TGTGCCAGCAGCTTCCTGGACATCTCCTACGAGCAGTACTTC
j_gene: TRBJ1-2; v_gene: TRBV25-1; d_gene: TRBD1; abundance: -; CDR3aa: CASSPGQGGSGYTF; CDR3nt: TGTGCCAGTTCTCCGGGACAGGGCGGGAGTGGCTACACCTTC
j_gene: TRBJ2-2; v_gene: TRBV15; d_gene: TRBD2; abundance: many; CDR3aa: CATSKVITSAAGELFF; CDR3nt: TGTGCCACCAGCAAAGTGATCACTAGCGCGGCCGGGGAGCTGTTTTTT
j_gene: TRBJ2-3; v_gene: TRBV11-2; d_gene: -; abundance: -; CDR3aa: CASSRWFEEADTQYF; CDR3nt: TGTGCCAGCAGCCGATGGTTTGAGGAGGCAGATACGCAGTATTTT
j_gene: TRBJ2-7; v_gene: TRBV5-1; d_gene: -; abundance: once; CDR3aa: CASSPYPPGTPGFEQYF; CDR3nt: TGCGCCAGCAGCCCCTATCCTCCCGGGACTCCGGGCTTCGAGCAGTACTTC
j_gene: TRBJ1-2; v_gene: TRBV14; d_gene: -; abundance: few; CDR3aa: CASSQGGGGVRGYTF; CDR3nt: TGTGCCAGCAGCCAAGGCGGAGGAGGCGTAAGGGGCTACACCTTC
j_gene: TRBJ1-4; v_gene: TRBV6-1; d_gene: -; abundance: few; CDR3aa: CASKFGLPLNEKLFF; CDR3nt: TGTGCCAGCAAATTCGGTCTGCCCCTCAATGAAAAACTGTTTTTT
j_gene: TRBJ2-1; v_gene: TRBV29-1; d_gene: TRBD2; abundance: many; CDR3aa: CSGLAGSFYNEQFF; CDR3nt: TGCAGCGGCCTAGCGGGATCCTTCTACAATGAGCAGTTCTTC
j_gene: TRBJ2-4; v_gene: TRBV12-3/TRBV12-4; d_gene: -; abundance: many; CDR3aa: CASSLRVGSAKNIQYF; CDR3nt: TGTGCCAGCAGTTTACGTGTAGGGTCAGCCAAAAACATTCAGTACTTC
j_gene: TRBJ1-2; v_gene: TRBV5-1; d_gene: -; abundance: -; CDR3aa: CASSRGATYRAQYGYTF; CDR3nt: TGCGCCAGCAGTCGGGGGGCCACCTACAGGGCTCAATATGGCTACACCTTC
j_gene: TRBJ2-1; v_gene: TRBV4-3; d_gene: -; abundance: many; CDR3aa: CASSQESGPRLNEQFF; CDR3nt: TGCGCCAGCAGCCAAGAGAGCGGACCTCGACTCAATGAGCAGTTCTTC
j_gene: TRBJ2-5; v_gene: TRBV6-2/TRBV6-3; d_gene: -; abundance: -; CDR3aa: CASTIFGTEETQYF; CDR3nt: TGTGCCAGCACCATCTTCGGGACGGAAGAGACCCAGTACTTC